This TCR beta chain derives from a study of blood T cell repertoires in COVID-19. At the level of the study: Researchers got acute and convalescent COVID-19 samples from the United States, Italy and Spain.

Data came from immunoSEQ multiplex PCR; TCRdb stores just in-frame clones and leaves some out. The sample carries about 180,000 clones, roughly 90% recorded once. Trimming took off 0 bases at V and 7 bases at J, with 16 bases between the two ends. Germline V gives CDR1 LGHNA, CDR2 YSLEER. The CDR3 totals 16 residues. Sequencing was carried out using peripheral blood. The receptor's source is a middle-aged man with acute or convalescent COVID-19. The chain links TRBV4-3 to TRBJ1-5; D is perhaps TRBD1 (5 bases). The CDR3 DNA sequence: TGCGCCAGCAGCCAAGATCCGGGGGAGGGTGGACAGCCCCAGCATTTT. Translated, it gives CASSQDPGEGGQPQHF.